The sample holds many counts of the clone carrying this T cell receptor beta chain. These data belong to a study of response to subunit inactivated influenza vaccine. Per germline, CDR1 LGHNA and CDR2 YNFKEQ. The CDR3 contains 17 residues. V trimming: 1 base; J trimming: 6 bases; junction bases outside the gene matches: 10. MiXCR, run by TCRdb on the RT-PCR reads, gives a single entry per CDR3 protein. The sample comprises about 540,000 distinct CDR3 sequences, under 30% of which are singletons, and approximately 2.9% rests with the top ten. Another study also made use of these data, one on T cells expressing NK-cell markers. In that study: Making the TCR beta cDNA relied on 5'RACE template switching with UMIs. CD3+CD56+NKG2C+, CD3+CD56+NKG2C- and CD3+CD56-NKG2C+ T cells, once sorted, supplied the TCR beta repertoires. In the group of eight sequenced donors, seven were HCMV-seropositive and one was seronegative. About six donors carried dominant NKG2C+ clonotypes that made up roughly 1.0-7.5% of their CD8+ T cells. Four donors showed these clonotypes also leading the CD3+CD56-NKG2C+ fraction.

This clonotype was sampled from a man in his fifties or sixties who received an inactivated influenza vaccine. This sample comprised CD4+ T cells sorted from PBMCs, obtained 11 to 12 days after vaccination. V is TRBV4-2 and J is TRBJ2-3; TRBD2 aligns across 10 bases. The CDR3 nucleotides are TGTGCCAGCAGCCAAGTCTCGAGCGGGAGGGCCGCGGATACGCAGTATTTT. Translated, it gives CASSQVSSGRAADTQYF.